The 13 T cell receptor beta chains in this list originate from one sample, sequenced in a study of PD-1 and CTLA-4 blockade in melanoma (dated by TCRdb to the early 2020s). The library was built by means of the immunoSEQ multiplex PCR assay. TCRdb re-hosts the immuneACCESS table, in-frame sequences only. Its copies lack some clones; in the studies checked, an unresolved V gene accounts for under half of them, and the cause for the rest is not known. In this sample the table shows almost 30,000 clones, about 88% of which occur a single time. The leading ten clones occupy approximately 8.5% of the sample. Sequenced here: CD8+ T cells from peripheral blood, sampled before anti-PD-1 treatment. The receptors here all came from a human donor with melanoma.

The gene calls are TRBV6-5 and TRBJ2-1, with 11 nucleotides matching TRBD2. V lost 0 bases to trimming and J lost 10 bases; unmatched junction nucleotides: 8. CDR3 length: 16 amino acids. Germline V lookup: CDR1 MNHEY, CDR2 SVGAGI. The CDR3, as DNA: TGTGCCAGCAGTTACTCAACTAGCGGGAGAACAAGCGAGCAGTTCTTC. It encodes CASSYSTSGRTSEQFF.

This chain links TRBV19 with TRBJ2-1; D unclear. The CDR3 length is 12 residues. CDR1 and CDR2 from the germline V gene are LNHDA and SQIVND (reference sequence). V was cut by 3 bases and J by 4 bases, with 4 bases left in between. Here the CDR3 reads CASSMPYNEQFF. CDR3 nucleotides: TGTGCCAGTAGTATGCCTTACAATGAGCAGTTCTTC.

The V call is TRBV13, the J call TRBJ2-2, with a tentative D call TRBD1 (5 bases). The CDR3 is made up of 14 amino acids. Germline values: CDR1 PRHDT, CDR2 FYEKMQ (reference sequence). The V and J ends lost 5 bases and 1 base respectively, with 8 bases between them. The CDR3: CASSRGQNTGELFF. CDR3 nucleotide sequence: TGTGCCAGCAGCCGAGGACAGAACACCGGGGAGCTGTTTTTT.

The CDR3 protein is CSVAGTSGSSSYNEQFF. As DNA, the CDR3 is TGCAGCGTTGCTGGGACTAGCGGGAGTAGTTCCTACAATGAGCAGTTCTTC. J is TRBJ2-1 and V is TRBV29-1, with 14 bases fitting TRBD2. The CDR3 runs to 17 residues. Germline V gene lookup returns CDR1 SQVTM and CDR2 ANQGSEA. Trimming took 4 bases from V and 1 from J; bases not matched to a gene: 6.

V and J are TRBV5-6 and TRBJ1-5; D perhaps matches TRBD1 (6 bases). The length of the CDR3 is 16 residues. V was shortened by 2 bases and J by 2 bases, with 14 bases between the two germline ends. Per germline, CDR1 SGHDT and CDR2 YYEEEE. CDR3 coding DNA: TGTGCCAGCAGCTTATCCGGGGGCTTTGGCAATCAGCCCCAGCATTTT. Its translation: CASSLSGGFGNQPQHF.

This chain connects TRBV27 to TRBJ1-5; 7 positions agree with TRBD1. This CDR3 is built from 13 residues. The trim removed 6 bases at V and 3 bases at J, leaving 2 bases unmatched. The germline gives CDR1 MNHEY, CDR2 SMNVEV (reference sequence). For the CDR3, the DNA is TGTGCCAGCAGCACAGGGGTCAATCAGCCCCAGCATTTT. It encodes CASSTGVNQPQHF.

This clone came up a few times. This chain links TRBV11-3 with TRBJ2-1, with a weak D call TRBD2 (6 bases). The CDR3 runs to 14 residues. CDR1 and CDR2 (germline): SGHNT, YENEEA. The ends were cut back, 4 bases at V and 7 bases at J, with 14 bases in the middle. CDR3 sequence reads: CASSSVAEGNEQFF. The CDR3 DNA is TGTGCCAGCAGCTCCGTCGCGGAGGGGAATGAGCAGTTCTTC.

The chain links TRBV15 to TRBJ2-1, with 7 bases aligning to TRBD1. The V and J ends lost 0 bases and 5 bases, in that order; junction bases with no gene match: 4. The CDR3 runs 15 residues. CDR1 LNHNV and CDR2 YYDKDF come from the germline V gene (reference sequence). CDR3 DNA: TGTGCCACCAGCAGAGATAAGGGGGCCGACAATGAGCAGTTCTTC. It encodes CATSRDKGADNEQFF.

The V gene is TRBV4-1, the J gene TRBJ1-1; tentatively, D is TRBD1 (5 bases). V was pared by 1 base and J by 1 base, with 10 bases between. CDR3 length: 15 amino acids. CDR1 is MGHRA and CDR2 is YSYEKL in the germline V gene. CDR3 sequence: CASSQAGTGNTEAFF. The CDR3 nucleotides read TGCGCCAGCAGCCAAGCTGGGACTGGGAACACTGAAGCTTTCTTT.

This chain links TRBV7-2 with TRBJ1-5; D might be TRBD1 (5 bases). CDR3 size: 17 residues. The V and J ends lost 1 base and 1 base respectively, with 14 bases between them. Germline V gene lookup returns CDR1 SGHTA and CDR2 FQGNSA. CDR3 in amino acids: CASSLVGGIGSNQPQHF. CDR3 DNA sequence: TGTGCCAGCAGCTTAGTGGGGGGGATTGGGAGCAATCAGCCCCAGCATTTT.

The CDR3 nucleotides read TGTGCCAGTAGTATTATCGGGAGCTACGAGCAGTACTTC. It is translated as CASSIIGSYEQYF. This chain joins TRBV19 and TRBJ2-7; tentatively, D is TRBD2 (6 bases). Germline V lookup: CDR1 LNHDA, CDR2 SQIVND (reference sequence). This CDR3 contains 13 residues. Trimming removed 3 bases at V and 3 bases at J, with 9 bases between.

The chain employs TRBV3-1 (or the pseudogene TRBV3-2) and TRBJ1-3, with a possible D match to TRBD1 (5 bases). The CDR3 consists of 16 residues. Germline V CDR1 and CDR2: LGHDT, YNNKEL (reference sequence). The V end was cut by 1 base, the J end by 4 bases, with 14 bases between. The CDR3 loop is CASSQVADMAGNTIYF. The CDR3 coding sequence is TGTGCCAGCAGCCAAGTAGCGGACATGGCCGGAAACACCATATATTTT.

J is TRBJ2-7 and V is TRBV20-1; D possibly matches TRBD1 or TRBD2 (5 bases each). Germline V CDR1 and CDR2: DFQATT, SNEGSKA (reference sequence). The CDR3 contains 14 residues. V shed 3 bases and J shed 0 bases, with 12 bases lying between them. CDR3 bases: TGCAGTGCTAGTGTGGTGGGGGTCTCCTACGAGCAGTACTTC. This gives the protein CSASVVGVSYEQYF.